Each of the 20 T cell receptor beta chains below was sequenced from the same sample in a study of blood T cells in healthy people across ages. A second PCR of roughly 7 to 11 cycles used a sample-barcoded 5' primer and a J-beta primer mix. TCRdb redid the calling of the 5' RACE reads with MiXCR, one entry per CDR3 protein. The sample includes around 790,000 distinct CDR3 sequences, around two fifths of them seen just once. What was sequenced was blood. These receptor sequences come from a man in his 60s in good health.

This clonotype was detected once. With a much larger clone just one base away, this may be a read error. The chain joins TRBV18 to TRBJ1-5, with D unresolved. The CDR3 consists of 14 residues. The V gene lost 2 bases and the J gene lost 4 bases, with 9 bases spanning the gap. CDR1 and CDR2 (germline): KGHSH, LQKENI. The CDR3 DNA is TGTGCCAGCTCACCAATGGCCGAGAATCAGCCCCAGCATTTT. It specifies CASSPMAENQPQHF.

This sequence joins TRBV20-1 and TRBJ2-1, with D maybe TRBD2 (7 bases). The CDR3 has 13 amino acids. The V end lost 3 bases, the J end lost 7 bases, and 13 bases lay between the germline ends. Per germline, CDR1 DFQATT and CDR2 SNEGSKA (reference sequence). CDR3 in amino acids: CSASNAGANEQFF. The CDR3 bases are TGCAGTGCTAGTAACGCGGGGGCGAATGAGCAGTTCTTC.

Only a few counts were recorded for this clonotype. CDR3 nucleotides: TGTGCCAGCAGCTTAGGCGGGACAGGGGTGGGCACTGAAGCTTTCTTT. This sequence encodes CASSLGGTGVGTEAFF. The chain employs TRBV7-2 and TRBJ1-1; 10 bases match TRBD1. Trimming at V came to 1 base and at J to 4 bases, leaving 6 bases not matched to a gene. Germline V gene sequence: CDR1 SGHTA, CDR2 FQGNSA. The CDR3 consists of 16 residues.

This clonotype was observed many times. The V call is TRBV7-2, the J call TRBJ1-2; a weak D match, TRBD1 (5 bases). The V end was cut by 2 bases, the J end by 8 bases, with 9 bases between. Germline CDR1 is SGHTA and CDR2 is FQGNSA. The CDR3 runs to 12 residues. The CDR3 DNA reads TGTGCCAGCAGCTTAAAGGGGTACGGCTACACCTTC. Protein product: CASSLKGYGYTF.

The V gene is TRBV7-2, the J gene TRBJ2-7; D not certain. CDR1 is SGHTA, CDR2 FQGNSA, per germline. With 5 bases removed from V and 5 bases from J, the gap between germline ends came to 16 bases. This CDR3 is built from 14 residues. The CDR3 protein is CASSPWGSNHEQYF. In DNA form, the CDR3 reads TGTGCCAGCAGCCCCTGGGGTAGTAACCACGAGCAGTACTTC.

Only a few counts were recorded for this clonotype. The V gene is TRBV29-1, the J gene TRBJ2-3; D is possibly TRBD1 (5 bases). V was pared by 3 bases and J by 1 base, with 11 bases between. CDR3 length: 14 residues. CDR1 and CDR2 from the germline V gene are SQVTM and ANQGSEA. The CDR3 here is CSVDPPRGTDTQYF. The CDR3 nucleotides are TGCAGCGTTGATCCCCCCAGGGGCACAGATACGCAGTATTTT.

The V and J genes are TRBV20-1 and TRBJ2-1, with 8 bases matching TRBD2. The germline gives CDR1 DFQATT, CDR2 SNEGSKA (reference sequence). The CDR3 is 16 residues long. Trimming removed 6 bases from V and 3 bases from J; junction bases left unmatched: 13. In nucleotides, the CDR3 is TGCAGTGCCCCCGGTTTGGCGGGGGGTAACTACAATGAGCAGTTCTTC. It specifies CSAPGLAGGNYNEQFF.

The rearrangement links TRBV6-5 to TRBJ2-7; the D call may be TRBD1 or TRBD2 (5 bases each). CDR3 length equals 14 residues. CDR1 and CDR2 from the germline V gene are MNHEY and SVGAGI. Trimming removed 5 bases from V and 7 bases from J, with 18 bases in between. In nucleotides, the CDR3 is TGTGCCAGCAGTAAAACGGGGCCTCTGTCGGAGCAGTACTTC. It is translated as CASSKTGPLSEQYF.

The CDR3 loop is CASSPGTAQPQHF. Written as DNA, the CDR3 is TGTGCCAGCAGCCCCGGGACAGCCCAGCCCCAGCATTTT. The chain is built from TRBV25-1 and TRBJ1-5, with 7 bases fitting TRBD1. Losses at the gene ends were 6 bases for V and 7 bases for J; bases not matched to a gene: 6. CDR3 length equals 13 residues. The germline gives CDR1 MGHDK, CDR2 SYGVNS.

The chain combines TRBV15 with TRBJ1-2; D remains unclear. The CDR3 totals 16 residues. V was shortened by 0 bases and J by 7 bases, with 18 bases between the two germline ends. Germline V gene data show CDR1 as LNHNV and CDR2 as YYDKDF (reference sequence). CDR3 DNA: TGTGCCACCAGCAGAGACCCCACAATCGGTTCGGCTGGCTACACCTTC. Residues: CATSRDPTIGSAGYTF.

This sequence joins TRBV20-1 and TRBJ1-1, with D perhaps matching TRBD1 (6 bases). The V and J ends lost 4 bases and 11 bases respectively, with 11 bases between them. CDR3 length: 10 amino acids. Germline V gene data show CDR1 as DFQATT and CDR2 as SNEGSKA (reference sequence). Here the CDR3 DNA reads TGCAGTGCTACCCGACAGGAGGCTTTCTTT. As protein: CSATRQEAFF.

This clonotype was recorded a few times. The chain recombines TRBV12-5 with TRBJ2-5; D might be TRBD2 (5 bases). Trimming pared 0 bases from V and 8 bases from J, leaving 13 bases between. The CDR3 has 14 residues. Germline V gene data show CDR1 as LGHNT and CDR2 as FRNRAP. The CDR3 is CASGLVPNLATQYF. In DNA, the CDR3 is TGTGCTAGTGGTTTGGTACCTAACCTAGCTACCCAGTACTTC.

The chain carries TRBV20-1 and TRBJ2-3; TRBD2 is a possible D gene (6 bases). The germline V and J ends were trimmed by 4 bases and 2 bases, with 16 bases remaining between them. The CDR3 covers 15 residues. Per germline, CDR1 DFQATT and CDR2 SNEGSKA (reference sequence). In nucleotides, the CDR3 is TGCAGTGCTACAATCGGGGGTCGGGTCACAGATACGCAGTATTTT. As protein: CSATIGGRVTDTQYF.

The CDR3 region is CASRQNPGGSYEQYF. CDR3 DNA: TGTGCCAGCAGACAAAACCCAGGGGGCTCCTACGAGCAGTACTTC. This rearrangement joins TRBV2 to TRBJ2-5, with 7 bases identical to TRBD1. TRBJ2-7 explains the end of the DNA better; the J call may be wrong. The germline CDR1 and CDR2 sequences are SNHLY and FYNNEI. This CDR3 spans 15 amino acids.

The chain couples TRBV3-1 to TRBJ1-2, with D possibly being TRBD1 (5 bases). Trimming removed 6 bases at V and 8 bases at J, with 19 bases between. The V gene's germline CDR1 is LGHDT and CDR2 YNNKEL (reference sequence). The CDR3 covers 14 residues. The CDR3 here is CASREAGAAFGYTF. The CDR3, as DNA: TGTGCCAGCAGAGAAGCCGGGGCGGCTTTCGGCTACACCTTC.

V usage is TRBV3-1 and J usage is TRBJ2-1; D gene uncertain. From germline, CDR1 is LGHDT and CDR2 YNNKEL (reference sequence). The CDR3 runs to 14 residues. Trimming cost V 6 bases and J 0 bases, with 9 bases left between them. Here the CDR3 reads CASSREASYNEQFF. In DNA, the CDR3 is TGTGCCAGCAGTCGAGAAGCCTCCTACAATGAGCAGTTCTTC.

About this clonotype itself: The germline gene is not matched at one end of the junction; a read error may be the cause. The gene calls are TRBV14 and TRBJ2-7, with 10 bases lining up with TRBD1. The CDR3 runs 14 residues. The germline V gene encodes CDR1 SGHDN and CDR2 FVKESK. Here the CDR3 DNA reads TGTGCCAGCAGCCAACGGGGACAGGGGTACGGGCAGTACTTC. This sequence encodes CASSQRGQGYGQYF.

V gene TRBV3-1 combines with J gene TRBJ1-2; 8 bases align to TRBD1. The J segment lost 8 bases and the V segment lost 4 bases, leaving 6 bases of the junction unmatched. The germline gives CDR1 LGHDT, CDR2 YNNKEL (reference sequence). The length of the CDR3 is 13 residues. CDR3 bases: TGTGCCAGCAGCCCGACGACAGGGGTAGGCTACACCTTC. Translated, it gives CASSPTTGVGYTF.

This clonotype was detected a few times. V and J are TRBV20-1 and TRBJ2-3, with 11 bases that match TRBD2. J was trimmed by 6 bases and V by 5 bases; bases with no gene match: 10. Germline CDR1 DFQATT, CDR2 SNEGSKA (reference sequence). The CDR3 is 15 residues long. CDR3 nucleotides: TGCAGTGCTCCAGTAGCGGGGGGGCAAGTTGATACGCAGTATTTT. Its translation is CSAPVAGGQVDTQYF.

The chain recombines TRBV2 with TRBJ2-7; 8 nucleotides agree with TRBD1. The V gene's germline CDR1 is SNHLY and CDR2 FYNNEI. This CDR3 comprises 16 residues. V shed 7 bases and J 2 bases; nucleotides not matched to a gene: 13. The CDR3 nucleotides read TGTGCCAGCAACGGACAGGGATCGGGGCTGGCCTACGAGCAGTACTTC. This codes for CASNGQGSGLAYEQYF.